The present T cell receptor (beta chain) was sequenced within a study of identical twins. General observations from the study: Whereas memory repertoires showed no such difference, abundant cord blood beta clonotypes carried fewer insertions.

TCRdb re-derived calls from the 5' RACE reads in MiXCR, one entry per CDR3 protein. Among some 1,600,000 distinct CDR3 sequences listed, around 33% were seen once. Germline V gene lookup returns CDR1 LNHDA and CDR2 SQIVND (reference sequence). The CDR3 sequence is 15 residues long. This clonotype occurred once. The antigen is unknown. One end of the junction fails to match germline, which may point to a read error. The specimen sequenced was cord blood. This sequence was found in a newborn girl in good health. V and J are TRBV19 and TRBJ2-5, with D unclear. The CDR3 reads CASTRTASFQEAQYF. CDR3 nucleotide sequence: TGTGCCAGTACTCGGACGGCCTCCTTCCAAGAGGCCCAGTACTTC.